Following are 25 T cell receptor beta chains from one sample sequenced in a study of human T cells and chemical hapten exposure. A single record per CDR3 protein comes from TCRdb applying MiXCR to the RACE reads. Of 80,000 to 100,000 distinct CDR3 sequences detected, 7.5% to 9% appear once; the ten largest clones hold 1.5% to 1.9%. Regarding time point: patch test 1, 2 weeks after DPC sensitization. Stated treatment: therapeutic diphenylcyclopropenone sensitization with weekly scalp DPC. The input for sequencing was whole blood, taken in connection with sensitization to the hapten diphenylcyclopropenone (DPC). The source is a woman younger than 45 with alopecia areata. Some clones in this sample may be carry-over from other donors' samples.

This clonotype has only a few counts. The chain links TRBV29-1 to TRBJ1-2; possibly TRBD1 for D (5 bases). V lost 4 bases, J lost 2 bases, and 8 bases lay in between. Germline loops: CDR1 SQVTM, CDR2 ANQGSEA. CDR3 length: 12 amino acids. The DNA of the CDR3 is TGCAGCGTTGTAGGGGTCAACTATGGCTACACCTTC. Protein sequence: CSVVGVNYGYTF.

The table lists this clonotype with many counts. The chain links TRBV7-9 to TRBJ2-3, with 14 bases that match TRBD2. V was clipped by 3 bases and J by 4 bases; unmatched bases: 3. The CDR3 runs to 16 residues. Germline assignment: CDR1 SEHNR and CDR2 FQNEAQ (reference sequence). The CDR3 is CASSFPGLAGADTQYF. DNA of the CDR3: TGTGCCAGCAGCTTTCCGGGACTAGCGGGGGCAGATACGCAGTATTTT.

This clonotype was detected a few times. This chain links TRBV20-1 with TRBJ1-1, with unresolved D. Germline CDR1 is DFQATT and CDR2 is SNEGSKA (reference sequence). The V and J ends lost 6 bases and 8 bases respectively, with 10 bases between them. The CDR3 runs 10 residues. CDR3 in amino acids: CSAMPKEAFF. Here the CDR3 DNA reads TGCAGTGCAATGCCCAAGGAAGCTTTCTTT.

This clonotype was seen at least ten times. V gene TRBV5-1 combines with J gene TRBJ2-6, with TRBD2 matching 10 bases. Germline-derived CDR1 and CDR2 are SGHRS and YFSETQ. This CDR3 is 19 amino acids long. V trimming: 4 bases; J trimming: 0 bases; junction bases outside the gene matches: 10. The CDR3 DNA follows: TGCGCCAGCAGCCCAGGGGGACTAGCGTTCTACTCTGGGGCCAACGTCCTGACTTTC. Its translation is CASSPGGLAFYSGANVLTF.

This clonotype has a handful of counts. The genes are TRBV29-1 and TRBJ2-3, with 9 bases that match TRBD2. Germline CDR1 is SQVTM and CDR2 is ANQGSEA. Trimming removed 6 bases from V and 4 bases from J; junction bases left unmatched: 11. The CDR3 spans 15 residues. Here the CDR3 reads CSVRGAGGGADTQYF. As DNA, the CDR3 is TGCAGCGTCAGAGGAGCGGGGGGTGGCGCAGATACGCAGTATTTT.

This clonotype was observed at least ten times. V gene TRBV4-2 combines with J gene TRBJ2-7; the match to TRBD2 covers 11 bases. CDR3 size: 20 residues. CDR1 and CDR2 (germline): LGHNA, YNFKEQ. V lost 0 bases, J lost 2 bases, and 15 bases stayed unmatched. CDR3 loop: CASSQDRSSGGLTVPYEQYF. The CDR3 DNA reads TGTGCCAGCAGCCAAGATCGTTCTAGCGGGGGGTTAACGGTCCCCTACGAGCAGTACTTC.

The chain is built from TRBV29-1 and TRBJ1-2, with 7 nucleotides matching TRBD1. Trimming at V came to 4 bases and at J to 1 base, leaving 3 bases not matched to a gene. The CDR3 has 13 amino acids. Germline CDR1 and CDR2: SQVTM and ANQGSEA. CDR3 amino acids: CSVGQGSNYGYTF. In DNA, the CDR3 is TGCAGCGTTGGACAGGGAAGTAACTATGGCTACACCTTC.

This clonotype was counted ten times or more. The chain uses TRBV12-3 or TRBV12-4 and TRBJ2-1; D uncertain. V lost 1 base and J lost 9, with 7 bases in between. This CDR3 has 12 residues. CDR3: CASSLEGVEQFF. The DNA of the CDR3 is TGTGCCAGCAGTTTAGAGGGCGTTGAGCAGTTCTTC.

This clonotype was observed at least ten times. The chain joins TRBV18 to TRBJ2-5; D possibly uses TRBD1 or TRBD2 (5 bases each). The CDR3 is 15 residues long. Trimming stripped 5 bases from V and 0 bases from J, with 13 bases between. Germline lookup yields CDR1 KGHSH and CDR2 LQKENI. The CDR3 protein is CASSTGTGHQETQYF. The CDR3 DNA is TGTGCCAGCTCAACTGGGACGGGGCACCAAGAGACCCAGTACTTC. The whole variable domain, remainder taken from reference TRBV18 and TRBJ2-5, is NAGVMQNPRHLVRRRGQEARLRCSPMKGHSHVYWYRQLPEEGLKFMVYLQKENIIDESGMPKERFSAEFPKEGPSILRIQQVVRGDSAAYFCASSTGTGHQETQYFGPGTRLLVL.

This chain links TRBV7-9 with TRBJ1-6; D is possibly TRBD1 (6 bases). V lost 1 base to trimming and J lost 10 bases, with 11 bases between them. Germline loops: CDR1 SEHNR, CDR2 FQNEAQ (reference sequence). This CDR3 comprises 14 residues. The CDR3 bases are TGTGCCAGCAGCTTAGGCAGGGGCGAATCACCCCTCCACTTT. Amino acid sequence: CASSLGRGESPLHF.

This clonotype appeared many times. The gene calls are TRBV12-3 or TRBV12-4 and TRBJ1-1; 10 nucleotides align to TRBD1. The V segment lost 4 bases and the J segment 5 bases; nucleotides outside the gene matches: 4. The CDR3 is 14 amino acids. CDR3 sequence: CASSSRTGGTEAFF. DNA for the CDR3: TGTGCCAGCAGTTCCCGGACAGGGGGGACTGAAGCTTTCTTT.

This clonotype was recorded many times. The CDR3 nucleotides read TGTGCCAGCAGTTTATTCGGCGGGGGGGCCTCAGATACGCAGTATTTT. Its protein product is CASSLFGGGASDTQYF. This chain uses TRBV28 with TRBJ2-3; 9 bases align to TRBD2. After removal of 1 base from V and 4 bases from J, the junction contained 6 bases not matched to a gene. In germline, CDR1 is MDHEN, CDR2 SYDVKM. CDR3 length: 16 residues. The complete variable domain, with remaining parts taken from reference TRBV28 and TRBJ2-3, reads DVKVTQSSRYLVKRTGEKVFLECVQDMDHENMFWYRQDPGLGLRLIYFSYDVKMKEKGDIPEGYSVSREKKERFSLILESASTNQTSMYLCASSLFGGGASDTQYFGPGTRLTVL.

The chain has TRBV29-1 and TRBJ2-7; D remains ambiguous. This CDR3 has 11 residues. Germline loops: CDR1 SQVTM, CDR2 ANQGSEA. V dropped 4 bases and J dropped 3 bases, with 7 bases sitting between them. The CDR3 is CSVVLDYEQYF. DNA for the CDR3: TGCAGCGTTGTTTTGGACTACGAGCAGTACTTC.

This clonotype was recorded a few times. CDR3 nucleotides: TGTGCCAGCAGCTTGTTAGCGTCCTCGTCCGAGCAGTACTTC. This encodes CASSLLASSSEQYF. This sequence joins TRBV5-6 and TRBJ2-7, with a weak D call TRBD2 (5 bases). Germline CDR1 reads SGHDT; CDR2 reads YYEEEE. The CDR3 runs 14 residues. Trimming left V 1 base short and J 6 bases short, with 14 bases between.

The CDR3 loop is CASSLWQGSGANVLTF. The CDR3 coding sequence is TGTGCCAGCAGCTTATGGCAGGGGTCAGGGGCCAACGTCCTGACTTTC. V is TRBV11-2 and J is TRBJ2-6; D is possibly TRBD1 (6 bases). Germline-derived CDR1 and CDR2 are SGHAT and FQNNGV. V shed 2 bases and J shed 4 bases, with 12 bases lying between them. CDR3 length equals 16 residues.

The chain is built from TRBV5-1 and TRBJ1-1; 12 bases line up with TRBD1. CDR1 and CDR2 (germline): SGHRS, YFSETQ. V gave up 4 bases and J gave up 6 bases; unmatched junction bases: 10. This CDR3 is 16 amino acids long. As DNA, the CDR3 is TGCGCCAGCAGCGAAGGGACAGGGGGCCTGGCGTCTGAAGCTTTCTTT. It yields the protein CASSEGTGGLASEAFF.

This clonotype was seen more than once but under ten times. The chain uses TRBV18 and TRBJ1-4, with no clear D. Germline CDR1 is KGHSH and CDR2 is LQKENI. The V gene lost 9 bases and the J gene lost 0 bases, with 8 bases spanning the gap. The CDR3 has 13 amino acids. The CDR3 DNA follows: TGTGCCAGTCAACTTGCAACTAATGAAAAACTGTTTTTT. Protein: CASQLATNEKLFF.

This clonotype was picked up a small number of times. The CDR3, as DNA: TGTGCCAGCAGCCCCATTGGCCAGATCAAAGCTTTCTTT. It translates to CASSPIGQIKAFF. The J gene is TRBJ1-1, the V gene TRBV7-9; D call uncertain. The CDR3 covers 13 residues. Germline CDR1 reads SEHNR; CDR2 reads FQNEAQ (reference sequence). The V end was cut by 5 bases, the J end by 9 bases, with 16 bases between.

V is TRBV7-9 and J is TRBJ1-1; perhaps TRBD1 as D (6 bases). The germline CDR1 and CDR2 sequences are SEHNR and FQNEAQ (reference sequence). With 5 bases removed from V and 2 bases from J, the gap between germline ends came to 15 bases. The CDR3 consists of 15 residues. CDR3 sequence: CASSPVGQINTEAFF. Written as DNA, the CDR3 is TGTGCCAGCAGCCCCGTGGGACAAATAAACACTGAAGCTTTCTTT. The full variable domain, completed using reference TRBV7-9 and TRBJ1-1, is DTGVSQNPRHKITKRGQNVTFRCDPISEHNRLYWYRQTLGQGPEFLTYFQNEAQLEKSRLLSDRFSAERPKGSFSTLEIQRTEQGDSAMYLCASSPVGQINTEAFFGQGTRLTVV.

In its sample, this clonotype was seen many times. The chain employs TRBV6-4 and TRBJ2-6, with a weak D call TRBD1 (5 bases). Germline-derived CDR1 and CDR2 are MRHNA and SNTAGT. This CDR3 region has 16 residues. Deletions cut 2 bases from V and 1 base from J, with 9 bases between. The CDR3 here is CASSDRGGSGANVLTF. The CDR3 DNA is TGTGCCAGCAGTGACAGGGGCGGATCTGGGGCCAACGTCCTGACTTTC.

This clonotype was counted ten times or more. The rearrangement joins TRBV19 to TRBJ1-4, with D uncertain. Trimming took off 0 bases at V and 5 bases at J, with 10 bases between the two ends. CDR3 size: 15 residues. Germline V lookup: CDR1 LNHDA, CDR2 SQIVND (reference sequence). The CDR3: CASSIDRTGNEKLFF. As DNA, the CDR3 is TGTGCCAGTAGTATAGATAGGACGGGAAATGAAAAACTGTTTTTT.

V usage is TRBV12-3 or TRBV12-4 and J usage is TRBJ1-2; a possible D gene is TRBD1 (6 bases). V was pared by 5 bases and J by 4 bases, with 17 bases between. The CDR3 is made up of 15 amino acids. In DNA form, the CDR3 reads TGTGCCAGCAGTAAACAGGGAATGGGGGCCTATGGCTACACCTTC. It codes for CASSKQGMGAYGYTF.

This clonotype was seen repeatedly, ten times or more. A read error may account for a junction end that differs from germline. The chain joins TRBV4-1 to TRBJ1-5; D ambiguous. The germline CDR1 and CDR2 sequences are MGHRA and YSYEKL. The CDR3 loop spans 13 amino acids. CDR3 DNA: TGCGCCAGCAGCGAAGATTGGAATCAGCCCCAGCATTTT. Translation: CASSEDWNQPQHF.

This clonotype appeared many times. The chain employs TRBV4-1 and TRBJ2-3, with TRBD2 matching over 9 bases. CDR1 is MGHRA, CDR2 YSYEKL, per germline. Unmatched junction bases numbered 12, after V lost 5 bases and J lost 3 bases. The CDR3 length is 17 residues. The CDR3 protein is CASSLQVPAGGTDTQYF. CDR3 DNA: TGCGCCAGCAGCTTACAAGTCCCTGCGGGGGGGACAGATACGCAGTATTTT.

This clonotype was found many times. The J gene is TRBJ1-2, the V gene TRBV18; the D is unclear. V dropped 2 bases and J dropped 4 bases, with 11 bases sitting between them. There are 14 residues in the CDR3. Germline-derived CDR1 and CDR2 are KGHSH and LQKENI. Written as DNA, the CDR3 is TGTGCCAGCTCACCAGAGGCAGACACCTATGGCTACACCTTC. It codes for CASSPEADTYGYTF.